Shown below are 20 T cell receptor beta chains from a single sample sequenced in a study of monozygotic twins with cystic fibrosis. The method was immunoSEQ multiplex PCR; TCRdb's version includes in-frame clones alone and lacks a portion of them. In the table there are some 32,000 clones, approximately 92% of which are singletons. The sequenced sample consisted of blood. Every receptor here comes from a girl aged 2-10 years with cystic fibrosis.

The chain links TRBV29-1 to TRBJ1-5, with 9 bases that match TRBD1. V shed 4 bases and J 7 bases; nucleotides not matched to a gene: 5. The CDR3 contains 13 residues. Germline CDR1 and CDR2: SQVTM and ANQGSEA. The CDR3 region is CSVATGGGQPQHF. DNA of the CDR3: TGCAGCGTTGCGACAGGGGGAGGCCAGCCCCAGCATTTT.

This chain joins TRBV5-1 and TRBJ2-7; 7 nucleotides line up with TRBD1. The junction had 4 bases not matched to a gene; V was cut back by 3 bases and J by 7 bases. This CDR3 comprises 12 residues. Germline values: CDR1 SGHRS, CDR2 YFSETQ. The CDR3 loop reads CASSWGTVEQYF. CDR3 bases: TGCGCCAGCAGCTGGGGGACAGTGGAGCAGTACTTC.

This chain uses TRBV7-2 with TRBJ2-3; TRBD1 is a possible D gene (6 bases). Trimming took off 2 bases at V and 4 bases at J, with 10 bases between the two ends. Germline CDR1 is SGHTA and CDR2 is FQGNSA. The CDR3 spans 14 residues. CDR3 region: CASSLTGYSDTQYF. Here the CDR3 DNA reads TGTGCCAGCAGCTTAACAGGGTATTCAGATACGCAGTATTTT.

The chain combines TRBV6-1 with TRBJ2-2, with D possibly called TRBD1 or TRBD2 (5 bases each). Per germline, CDR1 MNHNS and CDR2 SASEGT. This CDR3 contains 15 residues. V was trimmed by 3 bases and J by 0 bases, leaving 8 bases between them. The CDR3 region has the DNA TGTGCCAGCAGTGATGGGGGAGCGAACACCGGGGAGCTGTTTTTT. It is translated as CASSDGGANTGELFF.

The V call is TRBV5-1, the J call TRBJ2-2; TRBD1 or TRBD2 may be the D gene (6 bases each). Per the germline V gene, CDR1 is SGHRS and CDR2 is YFSETQ. V lost 0 bases to trimming and J lost 5 bases, with 11 bases between them. This CDR3 region has 15 residues. CDR3 DNA sequence: TGCGCCAGCAGCTTGGAAGGGGGGAGGACCGGGGAGCTGTTTTTT. Translation: CASSLEGGRTGELFF.

The chain combines TRBV14 with TRBJ2-7; 9 nucleotides line up with TRBD2. Losses at the gene ends were 4 bases for V and 2 bases for J; bases not matched to a gene: 3. Germline loops: CDR1 SGHDN, CDR2 FVKESK. CDR3 length equals 14 residues. In DNA, the CDR3 is TGTGCCAGCAGCCTCACTAGCGGGCCCTACGAGCAGTACTTC. It codes for CASSLTSGPYEQYF.

The genes are TRBV29-1 and TRBJ1-5; D is unresolved. The CDR3 loop spans 15 amino acids. Germline lookup yields CDR1 SQVTM and CDR2 ANQGSEA. With 4 bases removed from V and 6 bases from J, the gap between germline ends came to 19 bases. The CDR3 DNA reads TGCAGCGTTGTTATCGGAAATACAGCAGGTCAGCCCCAGCATTTT. It is translated as CSVVIGNTAGQPQHF.

The gene calls are TRBV10-3 and TRBJ2-2; D is perhaps TRBD1 (8 bases). V was clipped by 11 bases and J by 3 bases, with 19 bases between them. CDR1 ENHRY and CDR2 SYGVKD come from the germline V gene. CDR3 length equals 15 residues. In DNA form, the CDR3 reads TGTGCCTCCCAGGGGGCGGGAGCTCACACCGGGGAGCTGTTTTTT. Translation gives CASQGAGAHTGELFF.

DNA for the CDR3: TGTGCCAGCAGCAACGACCAGGAGGGCACAGATACGCAGTATTTT. It codes for CASSNDQEGTDTQYF. The chain couples TRBV9 to TRBJ2-3, with D possibly being TRBD2 (5 bases). Between the trimmed V and J ends, which lost 4 bases and 1 base, there was a span of 13 bases. The CDR3 length is 15 residues. Looked up from germline, CDR1 is SGDLS and CDR2 is YYNGEE.

The V gene is TRBV19, the J gene TRBJ1-1; TRBD1 might be the D (5 bases). Germline lookup yields CDR1 LNHDA and CDR2 SQIVND (reference sequence). This CDR3 spans 15 amino acids. Trimming removed 1 base at V and 4 bases at J, with 13 bases between. The CDR3 DNA reads TGTGCCAGTAGTATAGTTGGGACCGGGCCCACTGAAGCTTTCTTT. It codes for CASSIVGTGPTEAFF. The complete variable domain, with remaining parts taken from reference TRBV19 and TRBJ1-1, reads DGGITQSPKYLFRKEGQNVTLSCEQNLNHDAMYWYRQDPGQGLRLIYYSQIVNDFQKGDIAEGYSVSREKKESFPLTVTSAQKNPTAFYLCASSIVGTGPTEAFFGQGTRLTVV.

This chain uses TRBV29-1 with TRBJ2-5; 8 positions match TRBD2. Germline trimming cut 4 bases from V and 4 bases from J; bases unmatched to any gene: 8. The CDR3 is 14 residues long. CDR1 SQVTM and CDR2 ANQGSEA come from the germline V gene. CDR3 protein: CSVGRGGAGETQYF. The CDR3 nucleotides are TGCAGCGTTGGTCGGGGGGGCGCCGGAGAGACCCAGTACTTC.

The rearrangement joins TRBV7-6 to TRBJ2-7; D is uncertain. Germline V CDR1 and CDR2: SGHVS, FNYEAQ. V shed 1 base and J shed 2 bases, with 12 bases lying between them. The CDR3 is 15 residues long. As DNA, the CDR3 is TGTGCCAGCAGCTTAGGGCAGAGAGCAGCCTACGAGCAGTACTTC. It specifies CASSLGQRAAYEQYF.

The chain uses TRBV10-3 and TRBJ2-3; 10 bases are a match to TRBD2. The CDR3 is 16 residues long. CDR1 is ENHRY and CDR2 is SYGVKD in the germline V gene. V shed 5 bases, J shed 4 bases, and the junction held 9 bases outside the gene matches. This CDR3 is CAISKKREGRADTQYF. CDR3 in DNA: TGTGCCATCAGTAAAAAGCGGGAGGGGAGGGCAGATACGCAGTATTTT.

The chain joins TRBV18 to TRBJ1-5; D unresolved. Trimming removed 5 bases from V and 5 bases from J, with 13 bases in between. The CDR3 runs to 14 residues. Germline V lookup: CDR1 KGHSH, CDR2 LQKENI. CDR3 sequence reads: CASSKGPLDQPQHF. DNA for the CDR3: TGTGCCAGCTCAAAAGGACCCCTTGATCAGCCCCAGCATTTT. Based on the CDR3 plus reference TRBV18 and TRBJ1-5, the full variable domain is NAGVMQNPRHLVRRRGQEARLRCSPMKGHSHVYWYRQLPEEGLKFMVYLQKENIIDESGMPKERFSAEFPKEGPSILRIQQVVRGDSAAYFCASSKGPLDQPQHFGDGTRLSIL.

This chain uses TRBV2 with TRBJ1-2, with 7 bases aligning to TRBD1. Germline V CDR1 and CDR2: SNHLY, FYNNEI. V dropped 6 bases and J dropped 3; count of bases not matched to a gene: 7. This CDR3 spans 14 amino acids. The CDR3 sequence is CASRDTQGHYGYTF. In DNA, the CDR3 is TGTGCCAGCAGGGATACACAGGGGCACTATGGCTACACCTTC.

The chain couples TRBV28 to TRBJ1-5; no clear D. Germline assignment: CDR1 MDHEN and CDR2 SYDVKM. Trimming removed 7 bases at V and 0 bases at J, with 7 bases between. The CDR3 covers 13 residues. The CDR3 loop reads CASNDYSNQPQHF. DNA of the CDR3: TGTGCCAGCAATGATTATAGCAATCAGCCCCAGCATTTT.

J is TRBJ1-2 and V is TRBV6-6, with D possibly matching TRBD1 (5 bases). Trimming took 5 bases from V and 3 from J, leaving 10 bases between them. The CDR3 covers 13 residues. Germline CDR1 reads MNHNY; CDR2 reads SVGAGI (reference sequence). The CDR3 sequence is CASSGGWDYGYTF. Here the CDR3 DNA reads TGTGCCAGCAGTGGGGGGTGGGACTATGGCTACACCTTC.

The V and J genes are TRBV19 and TRBJ2-3; either TRBD1 or TRBD2 may fit D (5 bases each). CDR3 length: 15 amino acids. Looked up from germline, CDR1 is LNHDA and CDR2 is SQIVND (reference sequence). V was pared by 5 bases and J by 0 bases, with 12 bases between. CDR3 loop: CASSFGTASTDTQYF. The CDR3 DNA is TGTGCCAGTAGTTTCGGGACGGCTAGCACAGATACGCAGTATTTT.

CDR3 coding DNA: TGTGCCAGCAGCCGGATGACTGGCAGGGGGCCGGGCGAGCAGTACTTC. Its translation is CASSRMTGRGPGEQYF. The V and J genes are TRBV7-9 and TRBJ2-7; 8 bases align to TRBD1. This CDR3 contains 16 residues. V was pared by 5 bases and J by 6 bases, with 15 bases of the junction left unmatched. The germline V gene encodes CDR1 SEHNR and CDR2 FQNEAQ (reference sequence).

V usage is TRBV15 and J usage is TRBJ2-3, with TRBD1 matching 9 bases. Germline CDR1 and CDR2: LNHNV and YYDKDF (reference sequence). This CDR3 comprises 13 residues. V lost 5 bases to trimming and J lost 4 bases; unmatched junction nucleotides: 1. CDR3 residues: CATSGTGSDTQYF. CDR3 coding DNA: TGTGCCACCAGCGGGACAGGGTCAGATACGCAGTATTTT. The full variable domain, its missing parts supplied by reference TRBV15 and TRBJ2-3, is DAMVIQNPRYQVTQFGKPVTLSCSQTLNHNVMYWYQQKSSQAPKLLFHYYDKDFNNEADTPDNFQSRRPNTSFCFLDIRSPGLGDTAMYLCATSGTGSDTQYFGPGTRLTVL.